These 32 T cell receptor beta chains were all obtained from the same sample, sequenced in a study of shared clonotypes between healthy human individuals. The protocol was immunoSEQ multiplex PCR, while the TCRdb copy is restricted to in-frame clones and leaves out a portion. Here the sample spans 2 million or so clones, approximately 95% being singletons. Naive-designated CD8 cells lacked CD45RO, were positively enriched for CCR7, and omitted terminally differentiated effector memory CD45RA+ cells. Sample: naive CD8+ T cells sorted from blood. The receptors were sampled from a man between 18 and 29 years old in good health.

This rearrangement joins TRBV10-3 to TRBJ2-5, with D perhaps matching TRBD1 (5 bases). This CDR3 contains 15 residues. Trimming left V 5 bases short and J 0 bases short, with 13 bases between. Germline values: CDR1 ENHRY, CDR2 SYGVKD. CDR3 in amino acids: CAISQDTTYQETQYF. CDR3 DNA sequence: TGTGCCATCAGTCAGGACACCACCTACCAAGAGACCCAGTACTTC.

The chain couples TRBV6-6 to TRBJ1-1, with TRBD1 matching over 8 bases. Germline lookup yields CDR1 MNHNY and CDR2 SVGAGI (reference sequence). There are 15 residues in the CDR3. V lost 6 bases, J lost 4 bases, and 10 bases stayed unmatched. The CDR3 nucleotides read TGTGCCAGCAGCCCCAGGACAGGGTTTACCACTGAAGCTTTCTTT. The encoded protein is CASSPRTGFTTEAFF.

This clone was picked up one time. As DNA, the CDR3 is TGTGCCAGCAGCGTAGACACAGGGGATGGAAACACCATATATTTT. Its protein product is CASSVDTGDGNTIYF. The chain links TRBV9 to TRBJ1-3; the match to TRBD1 covers 7 bases. The CDR3 spans 15 residues. V shed 0 bases, J shed 3 bases, and the junction held 3 bases outside the gene matches. The germline gives CDR1 SGDLS, CDR2 YYNGEE.

As regards this clone: The same CDR3 also results from other DNA sequences found in this sample. The chain combines TRBV5-6 with TRBJ1-6, with TRBD1 as a possible D gene (6 bases). The V gene lost 3 bases and the J gene lost 7 bases, with 11 bases spanning the gap. Germline values: CDR1 SGHDT, CDR2 YYEEEE. The CDR3 extends over 14 amino acids. DNA of the CDR3: TGTGCCAGCAGCTATGGGGGGGGCAATTCACCCCTCCACTTT. It yields the protein CASSYGGGNSPLHF.

This clone was counted a single time. J is TRBJ1-2 and V is TRBV6-1; D unresolved. Trimming took off 7 bases at V and 4 bases at J, with 13 bases between the two ends. This CDR3 is built from 13 residues. From germline, CDR1 is MNHNS and CDR2 SASEGT. This CDR3 is CASKVREVYGYTF. The CDR3 DNA is TGTGCCAGCAAGGTTCGGGAAGTCTATGGCTACACCTTC.

This chain links TRBV7-8 with TRBJ1-5, with D uncertain. CDR3 length: 17 residues. CDR1 and CDR2 (germline): SGHVS, FQNEAQ. V was shortened by 3 bases and J by 0 bases, with 15 bases between the two germline ends. CDR3 sequence (DNA): TGTGCCAGCAGCTTGGGCGACGGGTTCTATAGCAATCAGCCCCAGCATTTT. This codes for CASSLGDGFYSNQPQHF. Variable domain in full (rest from reference TRBV7-8 and TRBJ1-5): GAGVSQSPRYKVAKRGQDVALRCDPISGHVSLFWYQQALGQGPEFLTYFQNEAQLDKSGLPSDRFFAERPEGSVSTLKIQRTQQEDSAVYLCASSLGDGFYSNQPQHFGDGTRLSIL.

The CDR3 sequence is CASSQEAGGNYGYTF. The CDR3 DNA sequence: TGCGCCAGCAGCCAAGAGGCAGGGGGCAACTATGGCTACACCTTC. The V gene is TRBV4-1, the J gene TRBJ1-2; TRBD1 matches at 8 bases. Germline CDR1 and CDR2: MGHRA and YSYEKL. The CDR3 totals 15 residues. V trimming: 0 bases; J trimming: 2 bases; junction bases outside the gene matches: 2.

CDR3 DNA sequence: TGTGCCAGCAGCTCAGGACCAGTCGATACGCAGTATTTT. Amino acids: CASSSGPVDTQYF. This rearrangement joins TRBV7-8 to TRBJ2-3; D uncertain. The CDR3 runs to 13 residues. The ends were cut back, 4 bases at V and 6 bases at J, with 11 bases in the middle. Germline CDR1 reads SGHVS; CDR2 reads FQNEAQ.

Notes on this clone: The same CDR3 can be traced to other DNA sequences in this sample. The chain recombines TRBV6-1 with TRBJ1-1, with D unresolved. The germline V and J ends were trimmed by 1 base and 1 base, with 7 bases remaining between them. Germline CDR1 and CDR2: MNHNS and SASEGT. The CDR3 contains 14 residues. The DNA of the CDR3 is TGTGCCAGCAGTGAAGGGGGTGCGAACACTGAAGCTTTCTTT. It encodes CASSEGGANTEAFF.

As for this clone: Other nucleotide sequences in the sample specify the same CDR3. This sequence joins TRBV30 and TRBJ1-1; D remains ambiguous. V dropped 0 bases and J dropped 8 bases, with 7 bases sitting between them. Germline CDR1 and CDR2: GTSNPN and SVGIG (reference sequence). CDR3 length equals 11 residues. As DNA, the CDR3 is TGTGCCTGGAGTGTAGGCACGGAAGCTTTCTTT. Its protein product is CAWSVGTEAFF.

This chain uses TRBV30 with TRBJ1-2; TRBD1 is a possible D gene (6 bases). Trimming removed 1 base at V and 4 bases at J, with 10 bases between. This CDR3 spans 13 amino acids. Germline-derived CDR1 and CDR2 are GTSNPN and SVGIG (reference sequence). The CDR3 bases are TGTGCCTGGAGTGACCACAGGGCCTATGGCTACACCTTC. It translates to CAWSDHRAYGYTF.

The rearrangement links TRBV6-5 to TRBJ2-7; D assignment may be TRBD1 or TRBD2 (5 bases each). There are 15 residues in the CDR3. The germline V gene has CDR1 MNHEY and CDR2 SVGAGI. The V and J ends lost 0 bases and 4 bases respectively, with 13 bases between them. CDR3 in amino acids: CASSYSARETYEQYF. CDR3 sequence (DNA): TGTGCCAGCAGTTACTCGGCCAGGGAGACTTACGAGCAGTACTTC.

The rearrangement links TRBV12-5 to TRBJ2-1, with 11 bases matching TRBD1. The trim removed 6 bases at V and 4 bases at J, leaving 5 bases unmatched. The CDR3 spans 15 residues. From germline, CDR1 is LGHNT and CDR2 FRNRAP. CDR3 loop: CASGWTGGYYNEQFF. The CDR3 DNA is TGTGCTAGTGGCTGGACAGGGGGCTATTACAATGAGCAGTTCTTC.

This CDR3 is CASSLVEGTGELFF. The CDR3 DNA is TGTGCCAGCAGCTTAGTGGAAGGTACCGGGGAGCTGTTTTTT. This chain connects TRBV7-8 to TRBJ2-2; D unclear. The CDR3 totals 14 residues. Trimming cost V 1 base and J 5 bases, with 8 bases left between them. Germline loops: CDR1 SGHVS, CDR2 FQNEAQ.

In the case of this clone: The sample contains more than one DNA sequence encoding this CDR3. This chain uses TRBV19 with TRBJ1-2; 10 nucleotides line up with TRBD1. CDR3 length equals 12 residues. J lost 8 bases, V lost 6 bases, and 3 bases had no gene match. Per germline, CDR1 LNHDA and CDR2 SQIVND (reference sequence). CDR3 DNA: TGTGCCAGTAGCGGGACAGGGGACGGCTACACCTTC. It yields the protein CASSGTGDGYTF.

The rearrangement uses TRBV21-1 and TRBJ2-5; the table gives TRBD2 as D, unverified against the DNA. TRBV21-1 is an annotated pseudogene. This CDR3 spans 14 amino acids. CDR3 sequence: CASSGAENQETQYF. CDR3 sequence (DNA): TGTGCCAGCTCGGGAGCGGAGAACCAAGAGACCCAGTACTTC.

The V gene is TRBV9, the J gene TRBJ1-5; 7 bases are shared with TRBD1. The germline V gene has CDR1 SGDLS and CDR2 YYNGEE. This CDR3 is built from 17 residues. V lost 4 bases, J lost 4 bases, and 14 bases stayed unmatched. This CDR3 is CASSSGGGGMGNQPQHF. DNA for the CDR3: TGTGCCAGCAGCTCCGGGGGAGGGGGCATGGGAAATCAGCCCCAGCATTTT.

This clone was counted once. The chain carries TRBV30 and TRBJ2-2, with D perhaps TRBD1 (6 bases). The CDR3 extends over 14 amino acids. Per germline, CDR1 GTSNPN and CDR2 SVGIG (reference sequence). V was pared by 3 bases and J by 3 bases, with 11 bases between. The CDR3 loop is CAWSWDTYTGELFF. The CDR3, as DNA: TGTGCCTGGAGCTGGGACACCTACACCGGGGAGCTGTTTTTT.

The chain employs TRBV2 and TRBJ2-1, with 14 bases matching TRBD2. V was clipped by 2 bases and J by 8 bases; unmatched bases: 5. This CDR3 comprises 16 residues. Germline assignment: CDR1 SNHLY and CDR2 FYNNEI. The CDR3 DNA is TGTGCCAGCAGTGAATTGGGACTAGCGGGGGATGATGAGCAGTTCTTC. Protein product: CASSELGLAGDDEQFF.

V and J are TRBV9 and TRBJ2-2; 12 nucleotides line up with TRBD2. With 4 bases clipped from V and 4 bases from J, the junction kept 14 bases outside the gene matches. This CDR3 has 19 amino acids. Germline V gene data show CDR1 as SGDLS and CDR2 as YYNGEE. The CDR3 sequence: CASSRRRWGLAGVTGELFF. CDR3 DNA: TGTGCCAGCAGCAGGAGAAGGTGGGGACTAGCGGGTGTCACCGGGGAGCTGTTTTTT. The full variable domain, with the rest looked up from reference TRBV9 and TRBJ2-2, is DSGVTQTPKHLITATGQRVTLRCSPRSGDLSVYWYQQSLDQGLQFLIQYYNGEERAKGNILERFSAQQFPDLHSELNLSSLELGDSALYFCASSRRRWGLAGVTGELFFGEGSRLTVL.

CDR3 region: CASRWTSGRNEQFF. For the CDR3, the DNA is TGTGCCAGCAGGTGGACTAGCGGGCGCAATGAGCAGTTCTTC. V and J are TRBV6-5 and TRBJ2-1; 11 bases map to TRBD2. CDR3 size: 14 residues. The trim removed 6 bases at V and 6 bases at J, leaving 4 bases unmatched. Germline CDR1 is MNHEY and CDR2 is SVGAGI.

V is TRBV25-1 and J is TRBJ2-3; no reliable D call. V lost 2 bases and J 0 bases, leaving 9 bases between the germline ends. CDR3 length equals 15 residues. Germline V gives CDR1 MGHDK, CDR2 SYGVNS. CDR3 in DNA: TGTGCCAGCAGTGAACCTCGGGCTAGCACAGATACGCAGTATTTT. Protein: CASSEPRASTDTQYF.

The chain uses TRBV11-2 and TRBJ2-3; unclear D gene. This CDR3 has 14 residues. Trimming removed 0 bases from V and 5 bases from J, with 9 bases in between. Germline V gives CDR1 SGHAT, CDR2 FQNNGV. Written as DNA, the CDR3 is TGTGCCAGCAGCTTAGACCAAGCGAGAGATACGCAGTATTTT. It is translated as CASSLDQARDTQYF.

This chain links TRBV6-1 with TRBJ2-3, with D tentatively TRBD1 (6 bases). V gave up 3 bases and J gave up 7 bases, with 14 bases separating them. Germline lookup yields CDR1 MNHNS and CDR2 SASEGT. This CDR3 comprises 14 residues. CDR3 residues: CASSDWAGVYTQYF. The CDR3 region has the DNA TGTGCCAGCAGTGATTGGGCAGGGGTATATACGCAGTATTTT.

The chain uses TRBV9 and TRBJ1-5; D is unclear. The germline V and J ends were trimmed by 4 bases and 4 bases, with 12 bases remaining between them. CDR1 and CDR2 (germline): SGDLS, YYNGEE. This CDR3 has 14 residues. CDR3 sequence reads: CASSPALGNQPQHF. As DNA, the CDR3 is TGTGCCAGCAGCCCGGCCCTAGGGAATCAGCCCCAGCATTTT.

J is TRBJ2-7 and V is TRBV4-1; TRBD2 might be the D (5 bases). CDR1 is MGHRA, CDR2 YSYEKL, per germline. CDR3 length: 16 amino acids. Between the trimmed V and J ends, which lost 1 base and 2 bases, there was a span of 15 bases. The CDR3 region has the DNA TGCGCCAGCAGCCAAGGTGGCCCGGGGTCCACCTACGAGCAGTACTTC. It encodes CASSQGGPGSTYEQYF.

The V and J genes are TRBV7-2 and TRBJ2-5, with D possibly being TRBD2 (5 bases). The CDR3 runs 15 residues. Germline V gives CDR1 SGHTA, CDR2 FQGNSA. V lost 1 base, J lost 3 bases, and 12 bases lay in between. CDR3 nucleotide sequence: TGTGCCAGCAGCTTAGGGGAGACTGTTAAAGAGACCCAGTACTTC. This sequence encodes CASSLGETVKETQYF.

This rearrangement joins TRBV6-5 to TRBJ1-1; perhaps TRBD1 as D (5 bases). The CDR3 runs to 15 residues. Germline-derived CDR1 and CDR2 are MNHEY and SVGAGI. Trimming cost V 5 bases and J 0 bases, with 13 bases left between them. CDR3 nucleotide sequence: TGTGCCAGCAGTAATACCGGGACGGTGAACACTGAAGCTTTCTTT. Translated, it gives CASSNTGTVNTEAFF.

The count of this clone is one. The chain is built from TRBV30 and TRBJ1-2; 10 bases fit TRBD1. Germline assignment: CDR1 GTSNPN and CDR2 SVGIG (reference sequence). With 1 base clipped from V and 3 bases from J, the junction kept 5 bases outside the gene matches. The CDR3 is made up of 15 amino acids. The CDR3: CAWSGAGTGDYGYTF. The CDR3 nucleotides read TGTGCCTGGAGTGGGGCCGGGACAGGGGACTATGGCTACACCTTC.

This chain uses TRBV5-6 with TRBJ2-1, with D perhaps TRBD2 (7 bases). The germline V gene encodes CDR1 SGHDT and CDR2 YYEEEE. The V end was cut by 1 base, the J end by 9 bases, with 20 bases between. This CDR3 is built from 16 residues. The CDR3 nucleotides read TGTGCCAGCAGCTTGTTCGGACTAGAGGGACACAGTGAGCAGTTCTTC. Encoded protein: CASSLFGLEGHSEQFF.

This clone showed up just once. V gene TRBV9 combines with J gene TRBJ2-2, with 8 bases that match TRBD1. The ends lost 3 bases at V and 4 bases at J; junction bases unmatched: 8. The germline V gene has CDR1 SGDLS and CDR2 YYNGEE. The CDR3 contains 16 residues. For the CDR3, the DNA is TGTGCCAGCAGCGGCTTCGACAGGGGTGTCACCGGGGAGCTGTTTTTT. This translates into CASSGFDRGVTGELFF.

The chain has TRBV7-9 and TRBJ1-2; 12 nucleotides match TRBD1. The ends lost 5 bases at V and 6 bases at J; junction bases unmatched: 4. Looked up from germline, CDR1 is SEHNR and CDR2 is FQNEAQ (reference sequence). The CDR3 consists of 14 residues. The CDR3 region has the DNA TGTGCCAGCAGCCTGGGACAGGGGGCGAATGGCTACACCTTC. Protein: CASSLGQGANGYTF. Supplemented by reference TRBV7-9 and TRBJ1-2, the full variable domain reads DTGVSQNPRHKITKRGQNVTFRCDPISEHNRLYWYRQTLGQGPEFLTYFQNEAQLEKSRLLSDRFSAERPKGSFSTLEIQRTEQGDSAMYLCASSLGQGANGYTFGSGTRLTVV.